This TCR beta chain stems from a study of early T cells in non-severe SARS-CoV-2 infection. Notes on the study in general: Matching against VDJdb likely underestimated virus-specific expansions, favoring anti-spike CD8.

The CDR3 runs 15 residues. Germline CDR1 reads ENHRY; CDR2 reads SYGVKD. V was clipped by 5 bases and J by 6 bases, with 16 bases between them. The table lists this clonotype with a few counts. Its cognate antigen is unknown. In the library, individual cDNA molecules carried attached unique molecular identifiers. TCRdb called the 5' RACE reads again in MiXCR, with one record for every CDR3 protein. The profile covers about 28,000 distinct CDR3 sequences, with 5.7% appearing a single time and roughly 6.2% taken by the ten largest. Sequencing was performed on whole blood. This sequence was found in an adult who was a healthcare worker with PCR-confirmed SARS-CoV-2 infection or an uninfected control (not recorded which). V and J are TRBV10-3 and TRBJ2-2; a possible D gene is TRBD2 (7 bases). The CDR3: CAISPGGIMAGELFF. The CDR3 nucleotides are TGTGCCATCAGTCCGGGGGGCATAATGGCCGGGGAGCTGTTTTTT.